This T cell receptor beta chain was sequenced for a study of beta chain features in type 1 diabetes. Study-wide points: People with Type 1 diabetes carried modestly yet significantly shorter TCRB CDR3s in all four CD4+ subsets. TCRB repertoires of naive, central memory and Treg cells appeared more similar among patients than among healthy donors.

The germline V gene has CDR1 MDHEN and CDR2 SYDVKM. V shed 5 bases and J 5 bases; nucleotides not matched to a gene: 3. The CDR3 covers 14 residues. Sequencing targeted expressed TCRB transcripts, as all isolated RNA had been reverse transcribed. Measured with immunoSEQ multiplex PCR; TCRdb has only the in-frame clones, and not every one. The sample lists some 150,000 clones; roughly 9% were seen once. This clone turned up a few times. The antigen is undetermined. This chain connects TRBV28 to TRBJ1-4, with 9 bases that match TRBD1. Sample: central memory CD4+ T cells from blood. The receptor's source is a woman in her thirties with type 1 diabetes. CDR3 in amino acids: CASSPGQGNEKLFF. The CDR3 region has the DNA TGTGCCAGCAGTCCCGGACAGGGGAATGAAAAACTGTTTTTT.